This TCR beta chain was captured by sequencing in a study of cytomegalovirus exposure and HLA in healthy donors. Study-wide findings and caveats: Earlier findings revealed that most TCR beta V segments proved productive either about 87% or about 30% of the time. In a later analysis, an Asian-associated ancestry cluster reportedly showed fewer N-insertions than the roughly 690-donor mean. Around 18,000 TCR beta sequences were associated with HLA alleles at 0.05 false discovery rate in a later analysis. Later analysis suggested most CMV-associated TCR beta chains were HLA-restricted.

The PCR contained 60 Vbeta and 13 Jbeta primers. Clones were read by immunoSEQ multiplex PCR, and TCRdb kept only the in-frame ones, dropping some. The sample has roughly 200,000 clones, around 81% seen once. V was cut by 6 bases and J by 3 bases, with 8 bases left in between. This CDR3 has 12 amino acids. Germline CDR1 is MDHEN and CDR2 is SYDVKM. A word on this clone: Its antigen remains unknown.

What was sequenced was PBMCs. This chain links TRBV28 with TRBJ1-1; D uncertain. This sequence originates from a man in his thirties or forties in good health and CMV-seronegative. The CDR3 sequence: CASREMDTEAFF. DNA of the CDR3: TGTGCCAGCAGAGAGATGGACACTGAAGCTTTCTTT.